This T cell receptor (beta chain) was profiled in a study of cytomegalovirus exposure and HLA in healthy donors. This CDR3 comprises 13 residues. Trimming cost V 10 bases and J 3 bases; bases outside gene matches: 9. Germline CDR1 is LNHDA and CDR2 is SQIVND (reference sequence). Primers included in the PCR were 60 Vbeta and 13 Jbeta primers. Sequenced by immunoSEQ multiplex PCR; TCRdb stores in-frame clones only, minus some. The sample contains about 180,000 clones, around four fifths of which appear only once. Sequenced: PBMCs. The clonotype was recovered from a man aged 18 to 30 in good health and CMV-seronegative. V usage is TRBV19 and J usage is TRBJ2-7; 7 bases are shared with TRBD2. The CDR3 bases are TGTGCCACCAGCGGGGACTCACTCTACGAGCAGTACTTC. Translating gives CATSGDSLYEQYF.